Given below is one T cell receptor (beta chain) in context. Its antigen is undetermined. The data were taken from a study of OX40 agonist ivuxolimab in advanced cancers. Study summary: Patients were dosed with the agonistic anti-OX40 (CD134) antibody ivuxolimab. Overall study findings and caveats: CD8+ T cells showed, on average, more clonal expansion than CD4+ cells. Certain nonresponding patients likewise had low normalized T-cell clonal expansion.

Systemic immunosuppression or autoimmune disease history was grounds to exclude patients. Only in-frame clones appear in the TCRdb table, and some are missing; sequencing was by immunoSEQ multiplex PCR. The sample yields about 53,000 clones, approximately 92% seen once. The TCR comes from an adult with an advanced solid tumor such as melanoma, head and neck, liver or kidney cancer. The input for sequencing was CD4+ or CD8+ T cells sorted from blood, taken in a trial of the OX40 agonist ivuxolimab.

CDR3 DNA sequence: TGCAGCGTTAGGACAGGACCAAGGGACACTGAAGCTTTCTTT. Amino acids: CSVRTGPRDTEAFF. The chain joins TRBV29-1 to TRBJ1-1, with 7 positions matching TRBD1. J gave up 3 bases and V 5 bases, and 9 bases lay outside the gene matches. Germline CDR1 is SQVTM and CDR2 is ANQGSEA. The CDR3 covers 14 residues. The full variable domain, rest sourced from reference TRBV29-1 and TRBJ1-1, is SAVISQKPSRDICQRGTSLTIQCQVDSQVTMMFWYRQQPGQSLTLIATANQGSEATYESGFVIDKFPISRPNLTFSTLTVSNMSPEDSSIYLCSVRTGPRDTEAFFGQGTRLTVV.